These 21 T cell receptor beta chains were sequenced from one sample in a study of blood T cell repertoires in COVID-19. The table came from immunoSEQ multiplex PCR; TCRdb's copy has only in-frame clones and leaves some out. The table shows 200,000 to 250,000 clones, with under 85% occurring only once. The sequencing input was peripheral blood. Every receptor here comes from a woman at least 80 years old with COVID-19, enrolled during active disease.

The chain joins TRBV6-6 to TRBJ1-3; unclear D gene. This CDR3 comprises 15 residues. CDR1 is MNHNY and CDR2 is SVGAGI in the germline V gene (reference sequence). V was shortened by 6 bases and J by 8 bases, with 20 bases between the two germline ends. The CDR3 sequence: CASSPSSELRDTIYF. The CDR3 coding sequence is TGTGCCAGCAGCCCCTCGTCCGAACTACGGGACACCATATATTTT.

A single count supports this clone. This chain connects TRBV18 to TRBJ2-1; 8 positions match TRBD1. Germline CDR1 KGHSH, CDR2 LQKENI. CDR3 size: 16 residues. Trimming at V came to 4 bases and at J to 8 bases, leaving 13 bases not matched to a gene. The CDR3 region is CASSQPRTGGKDEQFF. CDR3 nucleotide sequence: TGTGCCAGCTCACAGCCACGTACAGGGGGGAAGGATGAGCAGTTCTTC.

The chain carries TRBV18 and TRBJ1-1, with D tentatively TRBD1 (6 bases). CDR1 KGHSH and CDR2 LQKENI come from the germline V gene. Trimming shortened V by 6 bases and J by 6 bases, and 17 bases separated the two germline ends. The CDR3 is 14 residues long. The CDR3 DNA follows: TGTGCCAGCTCCTGGACAGAGACCGTCGCTGAAGCTTTCTTT. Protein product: CASSWTETVAEAFF.

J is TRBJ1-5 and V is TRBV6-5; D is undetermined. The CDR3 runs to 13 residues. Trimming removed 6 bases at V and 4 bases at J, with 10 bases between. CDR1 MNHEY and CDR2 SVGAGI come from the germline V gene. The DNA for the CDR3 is TGTGCCAGCAGGTCTTGGCAGAATCAGCCCCAGCATTTT. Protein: CASRSWQNQPQHF.

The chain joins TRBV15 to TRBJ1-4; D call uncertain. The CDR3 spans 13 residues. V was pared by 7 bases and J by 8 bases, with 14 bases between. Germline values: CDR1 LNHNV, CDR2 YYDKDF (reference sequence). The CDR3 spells CATNGGEVEKLFF. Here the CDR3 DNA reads TGTGCCACCAACGGTGGGGAGGTGGAAAAACTGTTTTTT.

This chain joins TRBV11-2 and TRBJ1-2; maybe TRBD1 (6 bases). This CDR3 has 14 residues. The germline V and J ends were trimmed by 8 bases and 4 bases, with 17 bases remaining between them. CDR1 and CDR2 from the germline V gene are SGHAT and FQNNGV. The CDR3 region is CASGNRALPYGYTF. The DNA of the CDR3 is TGTGCCAGCGGAAACAGGGCATTACCCTATGGCTACACCTTC.

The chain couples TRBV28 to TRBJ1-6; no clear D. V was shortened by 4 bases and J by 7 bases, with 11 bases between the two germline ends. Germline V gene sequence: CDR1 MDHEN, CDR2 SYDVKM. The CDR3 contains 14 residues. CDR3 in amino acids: CASSSPGSNSPLHF. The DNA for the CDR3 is TGTGCCAGCAGTTCCCCGGGTTCGAATTCACCCCTCCACTTT.

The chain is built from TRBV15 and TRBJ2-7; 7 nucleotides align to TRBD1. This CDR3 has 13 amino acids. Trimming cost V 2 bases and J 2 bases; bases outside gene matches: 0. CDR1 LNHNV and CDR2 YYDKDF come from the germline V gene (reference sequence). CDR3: CATSRRGPYEQYF. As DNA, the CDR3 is TGTGCCACCAGCAGAAGGGGGCCCTACGAGCAGTACTTC.

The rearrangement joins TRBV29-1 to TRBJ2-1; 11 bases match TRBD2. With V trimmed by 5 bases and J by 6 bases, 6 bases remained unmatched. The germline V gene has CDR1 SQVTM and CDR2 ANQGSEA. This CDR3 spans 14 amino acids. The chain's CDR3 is CSVRGTSGINEQFF. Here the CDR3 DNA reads TGCAGCGTTAGGGGGACTAGCGGAATCAATGAGCAGTTCTTC.

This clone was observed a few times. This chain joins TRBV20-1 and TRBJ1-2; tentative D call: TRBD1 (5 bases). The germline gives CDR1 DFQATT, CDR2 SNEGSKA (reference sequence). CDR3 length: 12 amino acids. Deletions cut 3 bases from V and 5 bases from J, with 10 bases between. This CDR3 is CSASPGQYGYTF. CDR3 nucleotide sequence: TGCAGTGCTAGTCCAGGGCAGTATGGCTACACCTTC.

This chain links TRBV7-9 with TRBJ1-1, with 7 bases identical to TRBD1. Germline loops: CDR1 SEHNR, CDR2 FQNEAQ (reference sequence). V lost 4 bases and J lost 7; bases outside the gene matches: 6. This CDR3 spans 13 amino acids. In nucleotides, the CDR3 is TGTGCCAGCAGCTCCGGGGACAGTGGTGAAGCTTTCTTT. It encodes CASSSGDSGEAFF.

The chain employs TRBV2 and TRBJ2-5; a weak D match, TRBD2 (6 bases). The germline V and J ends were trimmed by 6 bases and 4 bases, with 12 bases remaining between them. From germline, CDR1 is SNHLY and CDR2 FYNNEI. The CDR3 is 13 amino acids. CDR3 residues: CASRASGGETQYF. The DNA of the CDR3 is TGTGCCAGCAGAGCGTCCGGGGGAGAGACCCAGTACTTC.

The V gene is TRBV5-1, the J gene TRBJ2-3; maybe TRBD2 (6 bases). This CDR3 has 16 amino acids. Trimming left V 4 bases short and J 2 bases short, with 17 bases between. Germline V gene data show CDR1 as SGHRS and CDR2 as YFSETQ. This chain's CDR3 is CASSLRISGVTDTQYF. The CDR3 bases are TGCGCCAGCAGCCTTAGGATTTCGGGGGTCACAGATACGCAGTATTTT.

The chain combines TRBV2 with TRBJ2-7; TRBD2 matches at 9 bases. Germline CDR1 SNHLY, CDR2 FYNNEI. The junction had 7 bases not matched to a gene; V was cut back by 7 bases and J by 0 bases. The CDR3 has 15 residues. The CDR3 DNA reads TGTGCCAGCATTCCGGATAGCGGGAGCTCCTACGAGCAGTACTTC. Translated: CASIPDSGSSYEQYF.

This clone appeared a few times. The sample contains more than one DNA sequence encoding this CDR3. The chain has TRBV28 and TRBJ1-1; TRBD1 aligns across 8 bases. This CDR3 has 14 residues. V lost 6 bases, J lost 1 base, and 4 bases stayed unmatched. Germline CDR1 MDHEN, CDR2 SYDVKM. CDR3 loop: CASSLTGGNTEAFF. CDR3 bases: TGTGCCAGCAGCCTAACAGGGGGGAACACTGAAGCTTTCTTT. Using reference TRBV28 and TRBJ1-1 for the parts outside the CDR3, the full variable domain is DVKVTQSSRYLVKRTGEKVFLECVQDMDHENMFWYRQDPGLGLRLIYFSYDVKMKEKGDIPEGYSVSREKKERFSLILESASTNQTSMYLCASSLTGGNTEAFFGQGTRLTVV.

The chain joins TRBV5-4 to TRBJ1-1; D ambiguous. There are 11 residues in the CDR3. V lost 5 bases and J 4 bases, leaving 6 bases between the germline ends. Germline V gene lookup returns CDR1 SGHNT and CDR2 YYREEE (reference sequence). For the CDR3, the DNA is TGTGCCAGCAGTCTGAGCACTGAAGCTTTCTTT. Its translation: CASSLSTEAFF. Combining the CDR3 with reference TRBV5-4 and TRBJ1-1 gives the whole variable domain ETGVTQSPTHLIKTRGQQVTLRCSSQSGHNTVSWYQQALGQGPQFIFQYYREEENGRGNFPPRFSGLQFPNYSSELNVNALELDDSALYLCASSLSTEAFFGQGTRLTVV.

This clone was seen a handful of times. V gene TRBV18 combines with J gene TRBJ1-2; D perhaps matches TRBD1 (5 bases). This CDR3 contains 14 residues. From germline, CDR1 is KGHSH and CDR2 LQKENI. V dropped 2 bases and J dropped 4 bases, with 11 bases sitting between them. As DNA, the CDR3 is TGTGCCAGCTCACCAAGGGGCAACTCCTATGGCTACACCTTC. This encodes CASSPRGNSYGYTF.

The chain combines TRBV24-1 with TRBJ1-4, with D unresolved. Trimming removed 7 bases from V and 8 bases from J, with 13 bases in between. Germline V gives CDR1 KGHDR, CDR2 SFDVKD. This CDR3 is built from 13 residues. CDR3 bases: TGTGCCACCAGGCGAGCCCCGGGGGAAAAACTGTTTTTT. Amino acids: CATRRAPGEKLFF.

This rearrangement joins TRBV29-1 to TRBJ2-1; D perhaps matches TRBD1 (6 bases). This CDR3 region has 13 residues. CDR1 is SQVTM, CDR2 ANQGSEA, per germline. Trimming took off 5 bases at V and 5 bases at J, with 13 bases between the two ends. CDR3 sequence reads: CSVWTERDNEQFF. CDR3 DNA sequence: TGCAGCGTTTGGACAGAGAGGGACAATGAGCAGTTCTTC.

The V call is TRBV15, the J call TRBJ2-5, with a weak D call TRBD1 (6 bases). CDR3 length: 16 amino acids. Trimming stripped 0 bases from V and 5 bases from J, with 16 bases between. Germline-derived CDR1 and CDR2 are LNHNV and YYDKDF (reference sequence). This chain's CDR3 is CATSRDWQGPRETQYF. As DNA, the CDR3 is TGTGCCACCAGCAGAGATTGGCAGGGGCCTAGGGAGACCCAGTACTTC. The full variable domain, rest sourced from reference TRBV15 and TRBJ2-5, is DAMVIQNPRYQVTQFGKPVTLSCSQTLNHNVMYWYQQKSSQAPKLLFHYYDKDFNNEADTPDNFQSRRPNTSFCFLDIRSPGLGDTAMYLCATSRDWQGPRETQYFGPGTRLLVL.

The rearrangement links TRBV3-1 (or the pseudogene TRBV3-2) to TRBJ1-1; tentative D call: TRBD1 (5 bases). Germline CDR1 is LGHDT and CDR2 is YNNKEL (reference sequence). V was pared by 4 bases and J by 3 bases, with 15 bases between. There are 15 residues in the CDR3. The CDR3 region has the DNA TGTGCCAGCAGCCCCCTAATGGGGGGATACACTGAAGCTTTCTTT. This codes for CASSPLMGGYTEAFF.